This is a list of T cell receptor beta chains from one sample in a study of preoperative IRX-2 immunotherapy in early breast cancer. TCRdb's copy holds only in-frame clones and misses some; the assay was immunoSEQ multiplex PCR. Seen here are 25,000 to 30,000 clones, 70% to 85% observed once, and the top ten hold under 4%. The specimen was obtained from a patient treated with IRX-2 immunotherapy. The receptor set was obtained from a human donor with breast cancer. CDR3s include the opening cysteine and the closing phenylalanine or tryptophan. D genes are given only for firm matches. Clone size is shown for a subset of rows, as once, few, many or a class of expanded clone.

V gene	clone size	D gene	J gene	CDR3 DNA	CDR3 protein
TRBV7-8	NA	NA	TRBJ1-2	TGTGCCAGCAGCTTAGGGTGGCACAATGGCTACACCTTC	CASSLGWHNGYTF
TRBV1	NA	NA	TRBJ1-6	TGCGCCAGCAGCCAGACGAACAGGGGGCCCGAAAATTCACCCCTCCACTTT	CASSQTNRGPENSPLHF
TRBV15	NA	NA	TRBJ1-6	TGTGCCACCAGCAGAGATCCGTCCAATTCACCCCTCCACTTT	CATSRDPSNSPLHF
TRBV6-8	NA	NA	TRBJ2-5	TGTGCCAGCAGTCCTACTGGACGGGGAGCAGAGACCCAGTACTTC	CASSPTGRGAETQYF
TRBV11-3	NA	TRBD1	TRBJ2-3	TGTGCCAGCAGCTTACCCCCTTTTCGGACAGGGTACACAGATACGCAGTATTTT	CASSLPPFRTGYTDTQYF
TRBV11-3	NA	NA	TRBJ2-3	TGTGCCAGCAGCTCGCCCTGGCGGGGTAGCACAGATACGCAGTATTTT	CASSSPWRGSTDTQYF
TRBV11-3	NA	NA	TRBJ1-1	TGTGCCAGCAGCTTTACGGTCTGGAACACTGAAGCTTTCTTT	CASSFTVWNTEAFF
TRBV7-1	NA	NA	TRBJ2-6	TGTGCCAGCAGCCCCAGACAGGCCAGCTCTGGGGCCAACGTCCTGACTTTC	CASSPRQASSGANVLTF
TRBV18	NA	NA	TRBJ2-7	TGTGCCAGCTCACCACCGGCAGGGTCCTACGAGCAGTACTTC	CASSPPAGSYEQYF
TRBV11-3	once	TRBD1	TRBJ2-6	TGTGCCAGCAGCAGACGGGACAGATTCTCCTCTGGGGCCAACGTCCTGACTTTC	CASSRRDRFSSGANVLTF
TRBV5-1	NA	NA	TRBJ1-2	TGCGCCAGCAGCCCCCAGGGATCCCCAGCTAACTATGGCTACACCTTC	CASSPQGSPANYGYTF
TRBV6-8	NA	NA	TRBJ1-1	TGTGCCAGCAGTTACTCGAGCCTGGGGGGTGGAGCTTTCTTT	CASSYSSLGGGAFF
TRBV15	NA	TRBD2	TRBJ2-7	TGTGCCACCAGCAGAGACTCTCGGGGGGGCGAGCAGTACTTC	CATSRDSRGGEQYF
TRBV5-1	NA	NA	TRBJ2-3	TGCGCCAGCAGCCGCGGAGGTCGGGTGAGCACAGATACGCAGTATTTT	CASSRGGRVSTDTQYF
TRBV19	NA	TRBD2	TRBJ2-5	TGTGCCAGTAGTAAAATGGGGGGGTATGAAGAGACCCAGTACTTC	CASSKMGGYEETQYF
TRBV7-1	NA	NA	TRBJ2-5	TGTGCCAGCAGCAGAGACAGGCAAGAGACCCAGTACTTC	CASSRDRQETQYF
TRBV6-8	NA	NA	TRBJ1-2	TGTGCCAGCAGTTACTCCAGGGGAGGGGGGGAGTATGGCTACACCTTC	CASSYSRGGGEYGYTF